This is a list of T cell receptor beta chains from one sample in a study of T cell responses to AZD1222 COVID-19 vaccine. The repertoire was sequenced with immunoSEQ multiplex PCR; TCRdb's copy has only in-frame clones and lacks some. The table shows under 150,000 clones, with roughly 89% occurring only once. The material sequenced was peripheral blood, taken 28 days after the second AZD1222 dose. Source of these receptors: an adult who received the AZD1222 COVID-19 vaccine. CDR3s include the opening cysteine and the closing phenylalanine or tryptophan. D genes are given only for firm matches. Some rows mark clone size as missing; the rest say once, few, many or name a class of expanded clone.

cdr3_length j_call clone_size d_call v_call cdr3_aa cdr3_nt
16 TRBJ2-7 - TRBD1 TRBV24-1 CATSEGRTGLSSEQYF TGTGCCACCAGTGAGGGACGGACAGGGCTTTCAAGCGAGCAGTACTTC
16 TRBJ2-3 - TRBD2 TRBV2 CASRRGLAAPTDTQYF TGTGCCAGCAGAAGAGGGCTAGCGGCTCCCACAGATACGCAGTATTTT
15 TRBJ1-1 few - TRBV28 CASSLGSFLNTEAFF TGTGCCAGCAGTTTAGGGTCTTTCCTGAACACTGAAGCTTTCTTT
15 TRBJ1-1 - TRBD1 TRBV5-1 CASSFGTGGRAEAFF TGCGCCAGCAGCTTTGGGACAGGGGGCCGCGCTGAAGCTTTCTTT
14 TRBJ1-1 - - TRBV9 CASSPGHMNTEAFF TGTGCCAGCAGCCCGGGACACATGAACACTGAAGCTTTCTTT
15 TRBJ1-1 - - TRBV6-5 CASRKGPTMNTEAFF TGTGCCAGCAGGAAGGGTCCTACCATGAACACTGAAGCTTTCTTT
11 TRBJ2-7 - - TRBV20-1 CSARRSYEQYF TGCAGTGCAAGGCGGAGCTACGAGCAGTACTTC
14 TRBJ2-1 - - TRBV30 CAWRGVGRSNEQFF TGTGCCTGGAGAGGCGTTGGGAGGTCCAATGAGCAGTTCTTC
16 TRBJ2-7 - TRBD1 TRBV19 CASSSPGGQGSYEQYF TGTGCCAGTAGTAGCCCGGGGGGACAGGGTTCCTACGAGCAGTACTTC
15 TRBJ2-4 - TRBD1 TRBV6-2/TRBV6-3 CASSLAGQGGNIQYF TGTGCCAGCAGCTTGGCGGGACAGGGGGGGAACATTCAGTACTTC
15 TRBJ1-4 - - TRBV9 CASSAYTGTNEKLFF TGTGCCAGCAGCGCTTATACAGGAACTAATGAAAAACTGTTTTTT
15 TRBJ1-4 - - TRBV7-2 CASSSTTRAREKLFF TGTGCCAGCAGCTCTACCACGAGGGCACGGGAAAAACTGTTTTTT
15 TRBJ1-1 - TRBD1 TRBV4-3 CASSQVGQGYTEAFF TGCGCCAGCAGCCAAGTTGGACAGGGGTACACTGAAGCTTTCTTT
16 TRBJ2-5 - - TRBV7-2 CASSQGTFLEGQTQYF TGTGCCAGCAGCCAAGGGACTTTCCTTGAGGGGCAGACCCAGTACTTC